This TCR beta chain appears in the sequencing data of a study of shared clonotypes between healthy human individuals. The CDR3 totals 13 residues. The V gene's germline CDR1 is SGHNT and CDR2 YENEEA. Trimming took 5 bases from V and 2 from J, leaving 6 bases between them. Repertoires were generated with immunoSEQ multiplex PCR, while TCRdb's copy carries only in-frame clones and drops some. The table lists roughly 1,500,000 clones, 98% of them singletons. This clonotype was sampled from a young man in good health. The chain carries TRBV11-3 and TRBJ2-2; D not certain. Sequenced material: naive CD4+ T cells sorted from blood. Subset: CD45RA+ positively selected. The CDR3 loop reads CASSQTNTGELFF. The CDR3, as DNA: TGTGCCAGCAGCCAGACCAACACCGGGGAGCTGTTTTTT.